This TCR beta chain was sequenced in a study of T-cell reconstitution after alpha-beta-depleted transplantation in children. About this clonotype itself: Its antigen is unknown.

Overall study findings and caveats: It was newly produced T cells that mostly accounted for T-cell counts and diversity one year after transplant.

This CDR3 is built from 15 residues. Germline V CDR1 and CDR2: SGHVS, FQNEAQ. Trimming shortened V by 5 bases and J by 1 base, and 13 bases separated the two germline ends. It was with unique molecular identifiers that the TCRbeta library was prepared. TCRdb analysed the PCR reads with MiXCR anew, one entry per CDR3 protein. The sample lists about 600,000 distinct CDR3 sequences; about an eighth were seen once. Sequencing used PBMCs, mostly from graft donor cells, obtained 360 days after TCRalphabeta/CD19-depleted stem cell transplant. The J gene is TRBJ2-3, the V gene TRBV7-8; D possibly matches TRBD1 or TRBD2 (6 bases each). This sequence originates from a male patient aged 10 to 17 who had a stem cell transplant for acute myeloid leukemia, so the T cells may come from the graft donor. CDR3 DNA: TGTGCCAGCAGCCGCGATCGGGGGCGCACAGATACGCAGTATTTT. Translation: CASSRDRGRTDTQYF.